Listed below are T cell receptor beta chains from one sample, sequenced in a study of blood T cell repertoires in COVID-19. The protocol was immunoSEQ multiplex PCR, while the TCRdb copy is restricted to in-frame clones and leaves out a portion. The repertoire holds 5,000 or so clones, with approximately 90% as singletons. The sequencing sample was made of peripheral blood. Every receptor here comes from a man between 70 and 80 years old with COVID-19, enrolled during active disease. Each CDR3 is given with its conserved first and last residue. D genes are given only for firm matches. Clone size, where shown, is once, few, many, or a class for clones that have expanded.

d_call: -
j_call: TRBJ2-3
v_call: TRBV2
clone_size: -
cdr3_aa: CASRERHTDTQYF
cdr3_nt: TGTGCCAGCAGAGAGCGGCACACAGATACGCAGTATTTT

d_call: TRBD1
j_call: TRBJ2-7
v_call: TRBV5-5
clone_size: few
cdr3_aa: CASSLDLQGSYEQYF
cdr3_nt: TGTGCCAGCAGCCTTGATCTACAGGGGTCCTACGAGCAGTACTTC

d_call: TRBD2
j_call: TRBJ2-7
v_call: TRBV5-6
clone_size: -
cdr3_aa: CASSFRLAGGKWYEQYF
cdr3_nt: TGTGCCAGCAGCTTCAGACTAGCGGGAGGCAAGTGGTACGAGCAGTACTTC

d_call: -
j_call: TRBJ2-7
v_call: TRBV6-5
clone_size: -
cdr3_aa: CASSYSTRVPYEQYF
cdr3_nt: TGTGCCAGCAGTTACTCTACACGGGTCCCCTACGAGCAGTACTTC

d_call: -
j_call: TRBJ1-2
v_call: TRBV10-2
clone_size: once
cdr3_aa: CASTEKYRGYYGYTF
cdr3_nt: TGCGCCAGCACCGAAAAATATAGGGGATACTATGGCTACACCTTC

d_call: -
j_call: TRBJ2-1
v_call: TRBV7-6
clone_size: -
cdr3_aa: CASSSSDEQFF
cdr3_nt: TGTGCCAGCAGCTCCTCGGATGAGCAGTTCTTC

d_call: TRBD2
j_call: TRBJ2-7
v_call: TRBV5-6
clone_size: once
cdr3_aa: CASSLYRAGGSYEQYF
cdr3_nt: TGTGCCAGCAGCTTGTACCGAGCGGGGGGTTCCTACGAGCAGTACTTC

d_call: TRBD1
j_call: TRBJ1-6
v_call: TRBV30
clone_size: -
cdr3_aa: CAWTDRGLYNSPLHF
cdr3_nt: TGTGCCTGGACGGACAGGGGACTTTATAATTCACCCCTCCACTTT

d_call: -
j_call: TRBJ2-1
v_call: TRBV27
clone_size: -
cdr3_aa: CASSLNPSSYNEQFF
cdr3_nt: TGTGCCAGCAGCCTGAACCCGAGCTCCTACAATGAGCAGTTCTTC

d_call: TRBD1
j_call: TRBJ2-7
v_call: TRBV7-9
clone_size: -
cdr3_aa: CASSQQGEGGYEQYF
cdr3_nt: TGTGCCAGCAGCCAACAGGGGGAAGGCGGCTACGAGCAGTACTTC